Shown below are 12 T cell receptor beta chains from a single sample sequenced in a study of metastatic and nonmetastatic thyroid tumors. TCRdb used MiXCR to call clones anew from the PCR reads. The sample lists roughly 75,000 clones, approximately 13% occurring once. No patient had received any treatment before thyroid surgery. Sequencing used tumor tissue. Receptors were obtained from a female donor with papillary thyroid cancer or a benign thyroid nodule (not recorded which). Some clones in this sample may be carry-over from other donors' samples.

This clone appeared many times. The V gene is TRBV20-1, the J gene TRBJ1-1; D might be TRBD1 (5 bases). The CDR3 is made up of 15 amino acids. Trimming removed 0 bases at V and 7 bases at J, with 18 bases between. From germline, CDR1 is DFQATT and CDR2 SNEGSKA (reference sequence). CDR3 sequence (DNA): TGCAGTGCTAGAGATGTGAAGGGACGAGCCATTGAAGCTTTCTTT. Translation gives CSARDVKGRAIEAFF.

At least ten counts were recorded for this clone. The V and J genes are TRBV7-2 and TRBJ1-2; TRBD1 might be the D (6 bases). CDR1 and CDR2 (germline): SGHTA, FQGNSA. The V gene lost 11 bases and the J gene lost 7 bases, with 14 bases spanning the gap. The CDR3 runs 11 residues. Here the CDR3 reads CAFRGLGGYTF. The CDR3 nucleotides read TGTGCCTTCAGGGGCTTGGGTGGCTACACCTTC.

Notes on this clone: The CDR3 ends on some other residue instead of the conserved phenylalanine or tryptophan, so this is likely a read error. The chain has TRBV18 and TRBJ2-6; no clear D. Trimming removed 3 bases from V and 0 bases from J, with 15 bases in between. Per the germline V gene, CDR1 is KGHSH and CDR2 is LQKENI. The length of the CDR3 is 18 residues. Here the CDR3 reads CASSPQLRKISGANVLTL. CDR3 DNA: TGTGCCAGCTCACCCCAACTGCGGAAGATCTCTGGGGCCAACGTCCTGACTCTC.

To note about this clone: Possible read error: a much larger clone is one base away. The sample holds other DNA sequences that translate to the same CDR3. The chain joins TRBV9 to TRBJ1-1; unclear D gene. Germline CDR1 and CDR2: SGDLS and YYNGEE. This CDR3 contains 14 residues. Trimming removed 4 bases from V and 0 bases from J, with 10 bases in between. The CDR3 protein is CASSLGLLNTEAFF. CDR3 in DNA: TGTGCCAGCAGCCTAGGTCTCTTGAACACTGAAGCTTTCTTT.

As for this clone: The junction departs from the called germline gene at one end, perhaps through a read error. The chain has TRBV6-4 and TRBJ2-6; TRBD2 might be the D (6 bases). CDR1 is MRHNA, CDR2 SNTAGT, per germline. This CDR3 region has 18 residues. The CDR3 sequence is CASSSAHGTSSGDNVLTF. CDR3 nucleotides: TGTGCCAGCAGTAGCGCCCATGGAACTAGCTCTGGGGACAACGTCCTGACTTTC.

This clone came up a few times. Since a much larger clone is just one base distant, this may be a read error. The rearrangement joins TRBV12-3 or TRBV12-4 to TRBJ2-3, with D possibly TRBD2 on 6 matching bases. CDR3 length: 16 amino acids. Deletions cut 7 bases from V and 4 bases from J, with 21 bases between. This chain's CDR3 is CASTLLDGGVPDTQYF. DNA for the CDR3: TGTGCCAGCACCCTCTTGGACGGAGGGGTTCCAGATACGCAGTATTTT.

This clone has a count of ten or more. J is TRBJ2-3 and V is TRBV5-1, with TRBD1 matching 7 bases. This CDR3 is built from 15 residues. V dropped 0 bases and J dropped 3; count of bases not matched to a gene: 4. From germline, CDR1 is SGHRS and CDR2 YFSETQ. The CDR3: CASSLGQGMTDTQYF. In DNA, the CDR3 is TGCGCCAGCAGCTTGGGACAGGGTATGACAGATACGCAGTATTTT.

There are many counts of this clone. This chain links TRBV2 with TRBJ2-7, with 13 bases lining up with TRBD2. This CDR3 contains 15 residues. V lost 6 bases and J lost 6; bases outside the gene matches: 8. The germline gives CDR1 SNHLY, CDR2 FYNNEI. DNA of the CDR3: TGTGCCAGCAGCCCACGACTAGCGGGAGGTCGCGAGCAGTACTTC. Its protein is CASSPRLAGGREQYF.

The table lists this clone with many counts. J is TRBJ1-2 and V is TRBV5-1; D is uncertain. Trimming took 1 base from V and 4 from J, leaving 8 bases between them. Germline V gene sequence: CDR1 SGHRS, CDR2 YFSETQ. The CDR3 has 13 amino acids. The chain's CDR3 is CASSLTDFYGYTF. In nucleotides, the CDR3 is TGCGCCAGCAGCTTGACGGATTTCTATGGCTACACCTTC.

This clone was seen at least ten times. This rearrangement joins TRBV5-1 to TRBJ2-1; 7 positions agree with TRBD2. This CDR3 spans 17 amino acids. The V gene end was trimmed by 4 bases and the J gene end by 8 bases; junction bases not matched to a gene: 18. Germline values: CDR1 SGHRS, CDR2 YFSETQ. CDR3 in amino acids: CASSPVLGRTFFYEQFF. For the CDR3, the DNA is TGCGCCAGCAGCCCGGTCCTCGGGAGGACCTTTTTCTATGAGCAGTTCTTC.

This clone was detected ten times or more. The chain combines TRBV12-3 or TRBV12-4 with TRBJ2-1; D gene uncertain. The CDR3 length is 14 residues. Trimming took off 3 bases at V and 4 bases at J, with 10 bases between the two ends. CDR3 nucleotides: TGTGCCAGCAGTTTTATCGCCAAATACAATGAGCAGTTCTTC. It specifies CASSFIAKYNEQFF.

This clone was observed a few times. This may come from a read error, since a much larger clone is one base off. V gene TRBV5-6 combines with J gene TRBJ2-7; the D gene is possibly TRBD2 (5 bases). Germline lookup yields CDR1 SGHDT and CDR2 YYEEEE. The CDR3 runs 14 residues. The CDR3 sequence: CASRLGGPSYEQYF. CDR3 coding DNA: TGTGCCAGCAGATTGGGCGGGCCCTCCTACGAGCAGTACTTC.